This entry concerns a single T cell receptor (beta chain). This clone was found once. Which antigen it targets is not known. Base quality data are lacking; no much larger clone is found one base away. CDR1 and CDR2 are drawn from the germline V gene: SNHLY, FYNNEI. The CDR3 spans 14 residues, from the cysteine through the phenylalanine. The kept DNA is CDR3 alone, 42 bases in frame from the first base. Trimming costs V 8 bases and J 0 bases, and their ends lie 12 bases apart. This sample is part of a study of follicular helper T cells after annual influenza vaccination (dated by TCRdb to about 2017). Looking at the study overall: After each seasonal influenza vaccination, blood was collected on days 0, 7 and 28. To study recall of cTfh clones, some subjects were followed through successive annual vaccinations in the 2013-2014, 2014-2015 and 2015-2016 seasons. One week after vaccination, a second recruited cohort of more than nine subjects (Table S1) displayed a similar ICOS+CD38+ cTfh response. Multi-year samples were obtained from 6 or 7 subjects, with two vaccination seasons covered for four subjects and three seasons covered for two subjects. The 2013-2014 samples were cryopreserved, while the 2015 samples were processed right after collection.

Study-wide findings and limitations: Productive TCRB sequences were recovered from only roughly 10-22% of analyzed cells, so rare clonotypes could not be sampled. Day 7 ICOS+CD38+ clones were most often found later in ICOS-CD38- cTfh, suggesting that subset may serve as a memory reservoir. Successive annual vaccinations recalled a recurring oligoclonal ICOS+CD38+ cTfh response that included tetramer and AIM influenza-specific clonotypes. ICOS+CD38+ cTfh clonality correlated with the frequency of that population, and its change correlated with the change in circulating plasmablast frequency. Undersampling of the much larger non-cTfh compartments could not be excluded when assessing influenza clone enrichment.

The time point label for this specimen denotes: 2014-2015 season, 7 days after vaccination. Seasonal inactivated influenza vaccine (Fluvarix) was administered to adults, and sorted blood CD4 subsets were tracked by TCRB sequencing before and after vaccination. To be eligible, subjects had to be community-dwelling and could not have received an influenza vaccine during the previous 6 months. Exclusions included influenza vaccine contraindications, substance abuse, HIV/AIDS, active malignancy, immunomodulatory medication and active illness such as respiratory infection. At each time point, about 35 to 110 mL of blood was collected. PBMC were isolated using Ficoll-Paque PLUS or SepMate separation. As a non-Tfh comparison subset, CXCR5- memory CD4 T cells were sorted. Before DNA extraction, cell subsets were sorted from PBMC on a BD FACS Aria. Library preparation used the immunoSEQ multiplex PCR assay. Adaptive Biotechnologies carried out TCRB amplification, library preparation, sequencing and preliminary bioinformatics at Survey level resolution. The study's own analysis went as follows. Clonality was calculated in R as 1 minus normalized Shannon entropy, and the Gini index was computed with the R package ineq. Overlap score was the summed counts of shared sequences divided by total counts of all sequences in both compared samples. The significance of shared clonotypes was tested with Fisher's exact test, assuming a theoretical repertoire of 10^7 TCRB sequences. In TCRdb, the immuneACCESS table is reduced to in-frame sequences with V and J assigned. These tables do not hold every clone; where another copy was compared, an unresolved V gene accounts for under half, and the others remain unexplained. V and J calls plus clone size are reproduced from that table; the DNA served to infer D and trimming. Here the sample has 3,900 or so clones; around 76% occur a single time. The ten largest make up roughly 0.75% of the sample.

The sequence was obtained from an adult who received the influenza vaccine. The rearranged segments are TRBV2 and TRBJ2-3; the D segment cannot be called with confidence. The sample in question was CXCR5- memory CD4+ T cells sorted from blood, obtained 7 days after influenza vaccination. The cell subset or site label, as the study defines it: CXCR5- memory CD4 T cells. CDR3 reads: CASFRYLSTDTQYF. The bases are TGTGCCAGCTTCCGGTACCTCAGCACAGATACGCAGTATTTT.